Listed below are T cell receptor beta chains from one sample, sequenced in a study of blood T cell repertoires in COVID-19. Produced via immunoSEQ multiplex PCR; TCRdb's table is partial and in-frame only. Of about 80,000 clones listed, around 88% are singletons. Sequenced input: peripheral blood. These receptors were collected from a woman aged 80 or over with acute or convalescent COVID-19. Each CDR3 is given with its conserved first and last residue. Each record gives: clone size, V gene, J gene, D gene, CDR3 DNA, CDR3 protein. The D gene is left open where the match is weak. Only part of the rows carry a size: once, few, many, or a class if the clone is expanded.

clone size: once
V gene: TRBV24-1
J gene: TRBJ2-5
D gene: TRBD2
CDR3 DNA: TGTGCCACCAGTGCGACTAGCGGGAGCCAAGAGACCCAGTACTTC
CDR3 protein: CATSATSGSQETQYF

clone size: -
V gene: TRBV5-1
J gene: TRBJ2-7
D gene: TRBD2
CDR3 DNA: TGCGCCAGCAGCCCGGGGGCGGGACTAGCGGTGCAGTACTTC
CDR3 protein: CASSPGAGLAVQYF

clone size: -
V gene: TRBV5-4
J gene: TRBJ2-7
D gene: -
CDR3 DNA: TGTGCCAGCAGCCCCTCAGGGAATCTCAACTACGAGCAGTACTTC
CDR3 protein: CASSPSGNLNYEQYF

clone size: -
V gene: TRBV15
J gene: TRBJ1-1
D gene: -
CDR3 DNA: TGTGCCACCAGCATAGGTGCGAGTAGGGGAAACACTGAAGCTTTCTTT
CDR3 protein: CATSIGASRGNTEAFF

clone size: -
V gene: TRBV5-4
J gene: TRBJ1-5
D gene: -
CDR3 DNA: TGTGCCAGCAGCGCGAACAGGGATCAGCCCCAGCATTTT
CDR3 protein: CASSANRDQPQHF

clone size: -
V gene: TRBV18
J gene: TRBJ2-5
D gene: TRBD2
CDR3 DNA: TGTGCCAGCTCACCGGCGAACCCTCTAGCGGGGACGAACCAGTACTTC
CDR3 protein: CASSPANPLAGTNQYF

clone size: -
V gene: TRBV30
J gene: TRBJ1-5
D gene: -
CDR3 DNA: TGTGCCTGGAGTGTACGGGGAGGCGGTCAGCCCCAGCATTTT
CDR3 protein: CAWSVRGGGQPQHF

clone size: -
V gene: TRBV9
J gene: TRBJ2-1
D gene: TRBD2
CDR3 DNA: TGTGCCAGCAGCTTTAGCGGGGGCTACAATGAGCAGTTCTTC
CDR3 protein: CASSFSGGYNEQFF

clone size: -
V gene: TRBV7-2
J gene: TRBJ2-7
D gene: TRBD1
CDR3 DNA: TGTGCCAGCAGCTCAGGGGGTTCCTACGAGCAGTACTTC
CDR3 protein: CASSSGGSYEQYF

clone size: -
V gene: TRBV7-9
J gene: TRBJ2-5
D gene: TRBD1
CDR3 DNA: TGTGCCAGCAGCTTCGGACAGGGTGGAGAGACCCAGTACTTC
CDR3 protein: CASSFGQGGETQYF

clone size: -
V gene: TRBV5-1
J gene: TRBJ2-1
D gene: -
CDR3 DNA: TGCGCCAGCAGCTTGCTACTAAGTGAGCAGTTCTTC
CDR3 protein: CASSLLLSEQFF

clone size: -
V gene: TRBV11-2
J gene: TRBJ2-1
D gene: TRBD2
CDR3 DNA: TGTGCCAGCAGCAGGACTAGCGGTTACAATGAGCAGTTCTTC
CDR3 protein: CASSRTSGYNEQFF

clone size: -
V gene: TRBV5-5
J gene: TRBJ2-5
D gene: -
CDR3 DNA: TGTGCCAGCAGCTTTACAGGGACGGCAGAGACCCAGTACTTC
CDR3 protein: CASSFTGTAETQYF

clone size: -
V gene: TRBV3-1/TRBV3-2
J gene: TRBJ1-3
D gene: -
CDR3 DNA: TGTGCCAGCAACCCTAGAGGGTCTGGAAACACCATATATTTT
CDR3 protein: CASNPRGSGNTIYF

clone size: -
V gene: TRBV5-4
J gene: TRBJ2-4
D gene: TRBD1
CDR3 DNA: TGTGCCAGCAGCCCGGGACAGGGAGGAAACATTCAGTACTTC
CDR3 protein: CASSPGQGGNIQYF

clone size: -
V gene: TRBV21-1
J gene: TRBJ1-1
D gene: -
CDR3 DNA: TGTGCCAGCCCCCTCCGGGTGGTGAACACTGAAGCTTTCTTT
CDR3 protein: CASPLRVVNTEAFF

clone size: -
V gene: TRBV14
J gene: TRBJ2-3
D gene: -
CDR3 DNA: TGTGCCAGCAGCCAACAGGCGGATACGCAGTATTTT
CDR3 protein: CASSQQADTQYF

clone size: -
V gene: TRBV5-1
J gene: TRBJ2-4
D gene: TRBD2
CDR3 DNA: TGCGCCAGCAGCTTGGTGTGGCGGGGGATGGCCAAAAACATTCAGTACTTC
CDR3 protein: CASSLVWRGMAKNIQYF

clone size: -
V gene: TRBV7-8
J gene: TRBJ2-7
D gene: TRBD2
CDR3 DNA: TGTGCCAGCAGCTTATTGGTAGCGGGTTCCTCCTACGAGCAGTACTTC
CDR3 protein: CASSLLVAGSSYEQYF

clone size: -
V gene: TRBV19
J gene: TRBJ2-1
D gene: -
CDR3 DNA: TGTGCCAGTAGAAGGGGGTGGGCATACAATGAGCAGTTCTTC
CDR3 protein: CASRRGWAYNEQFF

clone size: -
V gene: TRBV13
J gene: TRBJ2-3
D gene: TRBD2
CDR3 DNA: TGTGCCAGCAGCTCAAGCGGGAGGGCCGCAGATACGCAGTATTTT
CDR3 protein: CASSSSGRAADTQYF

clone size: once
V gene: TRBV6-1
J gene: TRBJ1-5
D gene: -
CDR3 DNA: TGTGCCAGCAGTGAATTGGGGACAACGAATCAGCCCCAGCATTTT
CDR3 protein: CASSELGTTNQPQHF

clone size: -
V gene: TRBV6-1
J gene: TRBJ1-2
D gene: -
CDR3 DNA: TGTGCCAGCAGTGCTGTTACCTTTCCGGCTAACTATGGCTACACCTTC
CDR3 protein: CASSAVTFPANYGYTF

clone size: -
V gene: TRBV2
J gene: TRBJ2-7
D gene: TRBD1
CDR3 DNA: TGTGCCAGCAGGGATGACAGGGGAGGCGAGCAGTACTTC
CDR3 protein: CASRDDRGGEQYF

clone size: -
V gene: TRBV19
J gene: TRBJ1-1
D gene: -
CDR3 DNA: TGTGCCAGTATGAGAACTGAAGCTTTCTTT
CDR3 protein: CASMRTEAFF

clone size: -
V gene: TRBV2
J gene: TRBJ2-7
D gene: -
CDR3 DNA: TGTGCCAGCCAGGCCTTCTACGAGCAGTACTTC
CDR3 protein: CASQAFYEQYF

clone size: once
V gene: TRBV6-6
J gene: TRBJ1-2
D gene: TRBD1
CDR3 DNA: TGTGCCAGCAGTTCGCGACAGGGGGACTATGGCTACACCTTC
CDR3 protein: CASSSRQGDYGYTF

clone size: once
V gene: TRBV27
J gene: TRBJ2-7
D gene: -
CDR3 DNA: TGTGCCAGCAGCAAGAGAGGCATGGGCGAGCAGTACTTC
CDR3 protein: CASSKRGMGEQYF

clone size: -
V gene: TRBV5-1
J gene: TRBJ2-7
D gene: -
CDR3 DNA: TGCGCCAGCAGCTTGACAGACCCAACCTACGAGCAGTACTTC
CDR3 protein: CASSLTDPTYEQYF

clone size: -
V gene: TRBV5-1
J gene: TRBJ2-1
D gene: -
CDR3 DNA: TGCGCCAGCAGCTTGGAGGGCCCAGGGGATGAGCAGTTCTTC
CDR3 protein: CASSLEGPGDEQFF

clone size: -
V gene: TRBV18
J gene: TRBJ1-2
D gene: -
CDR3 DNA: TGTGCCAGCTCACCATTTGGTAGACAGGCGAACTATGGCTACACCTTC
CDR3 protein: CASSPFGRQANYGYTF

clone size: -
V gene: TRBV18
J gene: TRBJ1-5
D gene: TRBD1
CDR3 DNA: TGTGCCAGCTCACCAAGTCAGGGGGGTCAGCCCCAGCATTTT
CDR3 protein: CASSPSQGGQPQHF